Listed here is a single T cell receptor beta chain. V lost 5 bases and J lost 5, with 16 bases in between. CDR3 size: 14 residues. Germline V lookup: CDR1 GTSNPN, CDR2 SVGIG (reference sequence). These data come from a study of technical replicates of blood from several donors. Assay used: immunoSEQ multiplex PCR; TCRdb lists only in-frame clones, some missing. The sample has about 70,000 clones; about 89% are singletons. The receptor was derived from a human donor in good health. Some clones in this sample may be carry-over from other donors' samples. The rearrangement joins TRBV30 to TRBJ1-5; no firm D call. The material sequenced was PBMCs. CDR3 residues: CAWGPGSGYQPQHF. For the CDR3, the DNA is TGTGCCTGGGGCCCTGGATCGGGGTATCAGCCCCAGCATTTT.